The sequence of this TCR beta chain was determined in a study of blood T cell repertoires in COVID-19. As for the study in general: Italy, Spain and the United States were the sources of the convalescent and acute COVID-19 samples. Sources were T cells, B-cell-depleted T cells, or PBMCs; the material itself was cDNA or gDNA.

About this clone: The junction differs from germline at one of its ends, possibly a read error.

The CDR3 is 14 residues long. Per the germline V gene, CDR1 is SNHLY and CDR2 is FYNNEI. Original analysis: Amplifying reference gene primers gave estimates of nucleated cell counts. Generated by immunoSEQ multiplex PCR, the TCRdb table keeps only in-frame clones and is missing some. For V, J and clone size, that table is used; D and trimming come from the DNA. Seen here are about 150,000 clones, around nine tenths observed once, and the top ten hold around 1.6%. The chain joins TRBV2 to TRBJ1-2; no clear D. This receptor was identified in a human donor in a cohort sampled during active COVID-19. The sample consisted of peripheral blood. This CDR3 reads CASSKAGGNYGYTF. The CDR3 DNA follows: TGTGCCAGCAGTAAAGCAGGCGGAAACTATGGCTACACCTTC.